This record concerns one TCR beta chain sequence. Its matching antigen is unknown. This sample was included in a study of CD8+ T cells in alopecia areata. At the level of the study: Those treated were given oral tofacitinib at 5 to 10 mg twice daily. Tofacitinib therapy took 6 to 18 months; 6 months off drug came after. Study outcomes and limitations: Association of baseline CD8+ expansion with response is uncertain owing to one nonresponder. In scalp, tofacitinib significantly decreased clonality and expanded CD8+ clones among the top 100.

Sample treatment: oral pan-JAK inhibitor, 5-10 mg twice daily. Isolated RNA was reverse transcribed into cDNA used as the sequencing template. Sequenced by immunoSEQ multiplex PCR; TCRdb stores in-frame clones only, minus some. The table lists fewer than 250,000 clones, 60% of them singletons. Trimming stripped 3 bases from V and 4 bases from J, with 2 bases between. The CDR3 loop spans 10 amino acids. In germline, CDR1 is SQVTM, CDR2 ANQGSEA. The sample here was CD4+ T cells sorted from blood, taken at week 24, from a patient treated with tofacitinib. The sequence came from a human donor with alopecia areata. The genes are TRBV29-1 and TRBJ2-3; D unclear. As DNA, the CDR3 is TGCAGCGTTGAGGCAGATACGCAGTATTTT. Amino acid sequence: CSVEADTQYF.